This T cell receptor beta chain was recovered during a study of T cells in Graves' hyperthyroidism and ophthalmopathy. This clonotype was recorded many times. The antigen is not known. Its ends do not fully match the called genes, so a read error is possible. The study excluded patients with uncontrolled infection, other autoimmune disease, pregnancy or lactation. The CDR3 extends over 16 amino acids. Germline V gives CDR1 SGHAT, CDR2 FQNNGV. Study-level results: Most clonotypes that expanded in the thyroid above 0.001 also showed up in blood.

The TCR beta CDR3 regions underwent amplification using RNA transcripts as the source. An initial round of RT-PCR targeting the TCR CDR3 relied on the HTBI primer set. MiXCR, run by TCRdb on the multiplex PCR reads, gives a single entry per CDR3 protein. The sample has about 770,000 distinct CDR3 sequences, around 20% seen once. The TCR was taken from a woman in her forties or fifties with Graves' hyperthyroidism that later progressed to Graves' ophthalmopathy. This sequence joins TRBV11-2 and TRBJ1-1; 9 bases fit TRBD1. Material for sequencing was blood. CDR3 loop: CASSLARTGVNSEAFF. The CDR3 DNA reads as TGTGCCAGCAGCTTAGCCCGGACAGGGGTGAACTCTGAAGCTTTCTTT.